A selection of T cell receptor beta chains follows, all from one sample in a study of CXCR3-negative and CXCR3-positive naive CD8 T cells. Reanalyzing the 5' RACE reads, TCRdb keeps one entry per CDR3 protein, without DNA. Reported are some 120,000 distinct CDR3 sequences; the ten largest clones contain about 0.35%. Sequencing input: naive CXCR3+ CD8+ T cells from blood. The receptors were gathered from a human donor in good health. Some clones in this sample may be carry-over from other donors' samples. CDR3s include the opening cysteine and the closing phenylalanine or tryptophan. The order of the fields is V gene, J gene, CDR3 protein.

TRBV2	TRBJ2-1	CASSDLVAGDNEQFF
TRBV9	TRBJ2-1	CASSVRTGGRDEQFF
TRBV28	TRBJ2-7	CASSFFRGAYEQYF
TRBV9	TRBJ1-2	CASSVGIPQGNYGYTF
TRBV13	TRBJ2-7	CASSRAGQGSYEQYF
TRBV28	TRBJ2-1	CASSFPRGGGSLGEQFF
TRBV14	TRBJ2-7	CASSQDQGPSYEQYF
TRBV20-1	TRBJ2-1	CSVPADPEPWEFF
TRBV20-1	TRBJ1-2	CSARDRGQNGYTF
TRBV4-3	TRBJ2-7	CASSQDRNAAYEQYF
TRBV30	TRBJ1-5	CAWSEGNQPQHF
TRBV28	TRBJ2-5	CASSLGQTQETQYF
TRBV29-1	TRBJ1-5	CSVEDLPAGQPQHF
TRBV5-4	TRBJ2-1	CAISLSEGANEQFF
TRBV5-1	TRBJ1-2	CASSLSSYGYTF
TRBV12-3/TRBV12-4	TRBJ2-1	CASSRAGAWYNEQFF
TRBV7-9	TRBJ2-7	CASSSRDRTYEQYF
TRBV28	TRBJ2-4	CASKDLTGRAKNIQYF
TRBV9	TRBJ2-7	CASSPGGRNYEQYF
TRBV7-6	TRBJ1-1	CASSLVWEKGVNTEAFF
TRBV20-1	TRBJ2-5	CSARDRTVQETQYF
TRBV7-9	TRBJ2-1	CASSLILAGSYNEQFF
TRBV4-3	TRBJ2-1	CASSQDGMSSYNEQFF
TRBV20-1	TRBJ2-7	CSARETQLYEQYF
TRBV14	TRBJ2-7	CASSQILGGHEQYF
TRBV28	TRBJ2-7	CASSSGEGLVSEQYF
TRBV6-2/TRBV6-3	TRBJ2-7	CASSYPNRGPLHSYEQYF
TRBV20-1	TRBJ2-2	CSAISHVSVGRELFF
TRBV29-1	TRBJ1-1	CSVEGSWDTEAFF
TRBV28	TRBJ1-6	CASSFADRPYNSPLHF
TRBV20-1	TRBJ2-7	CSARDPSGGDFYEQYF
TRBV28	TRBJ2-1	CASSVEGGPNEQFF
TRBV20-1	TRBJ2-1	CSTSAWAVETYNEQFF
TRBV27	TRBJ2-1	CASSFVAGVNNEQFF
TRBV13	TRBJ2-7	CASSPPGLYEQYF
TRBV24-1	TRBJ1-1	CATASTGNTEAFF
TRBV27	TRBJ1-1	CASSLRTGMNTEAFF
TRBV12-3/TRBV12-4	TRBJ2-2	CASDRYRTGELFF
TRBV7-2	TRBJ1-5	CASSPGVSTHNQPQHF
TRBV12-3/TRBV12-4	TRBJ2-5	CASSLHGDPDRTQETQYF
TRBV29-1	TRBJ1-1	CSVGGYTLDTEAFF
TRBV14	TRBJ2-5	CASSQDITERYQETQYF
TRBV5-1	TRBJ2-5	CASSLDSAGWGQETQYF
TRBV29-1	TRBJ1-1	CSALDRDTEAFF
TRBV9	TRBJ2-1	CASSVGSSGAYNEQFF
TRBV19	TRBJ2-7	CASSIDSGTGTYEQYF
TRBV7-6	TRBJ2-7	CAELSRGYEQYF
TRBV3-1	TRBJ1-2	CASSQGRTPTRPGYTF
TRBV5-1	TRBJ2-7	CASSLDGRGYEQYF
TRBV24-1	TRBJ2-2	CATSDFAAGPNTGELFF
TRBV7-8	TRBJ2-7	CASSLRTASSYEQYF
TRBV7-9	TRBJ2-1	CASSSIRTGSSYNEQFF
TRBV4-1	TRBJ1-2	CASSPRTGNGYTF
TRBV20-1	TRBJ1-1	CSARDRGRPDYEAFF
TRBV12-3/TRBV12-4	TRBJ2-1	CASSFAGRNNEQFF